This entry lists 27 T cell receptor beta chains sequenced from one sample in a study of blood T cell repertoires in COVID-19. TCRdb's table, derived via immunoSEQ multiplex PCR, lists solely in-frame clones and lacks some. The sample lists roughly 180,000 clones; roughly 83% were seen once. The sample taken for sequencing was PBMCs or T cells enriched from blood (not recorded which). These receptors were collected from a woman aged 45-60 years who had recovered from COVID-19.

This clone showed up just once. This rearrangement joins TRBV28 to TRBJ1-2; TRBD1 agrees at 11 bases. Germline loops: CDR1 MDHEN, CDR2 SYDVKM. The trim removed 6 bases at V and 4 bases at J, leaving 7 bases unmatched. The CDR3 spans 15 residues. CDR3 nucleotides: TGTGCCAGCAGGAAGGACAGGGGGCCAACCTATGGCTACACCTTC. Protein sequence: CASRKDRGPTYGYTF.

For the CDR3, the DNA is TGTGCCAGCAGCAGCTGGCAGGGGGCGGCCAAAAACATTCAGTACTTC. Translated, it gives CASSSWQGAAKNIQYF. The V gene is TRBV3-1 (or the pseudogene TRBV3-2), the J gene TRBJ2-4, with 8 bases fitting TRBD1. V was pared by 5 bases and J by 1 base, with 7 bases of the junction left unmatched. CDR3 length: 16 residues. Per germline, CDR1 LGHDT and CDR2 YNNKEL (reference sequence).

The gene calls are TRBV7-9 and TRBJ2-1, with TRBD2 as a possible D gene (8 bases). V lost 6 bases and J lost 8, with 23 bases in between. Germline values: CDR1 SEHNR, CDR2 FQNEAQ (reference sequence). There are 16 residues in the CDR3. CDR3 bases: TGTGCCAGCAGTCCAAAAGCGGGAGCAGGGGGGGATGAGCAGTTCTTC. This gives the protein CASSPKAGAGGDEQFF.

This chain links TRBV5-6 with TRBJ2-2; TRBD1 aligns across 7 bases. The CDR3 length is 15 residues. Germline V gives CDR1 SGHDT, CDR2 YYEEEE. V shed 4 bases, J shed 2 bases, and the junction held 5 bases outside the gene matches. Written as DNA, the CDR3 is TGTGCCAGCAGCCTGGGACAGACTAACACCGGGGAGCTGTTTTTT. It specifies CASSLGQTNTGELFF.

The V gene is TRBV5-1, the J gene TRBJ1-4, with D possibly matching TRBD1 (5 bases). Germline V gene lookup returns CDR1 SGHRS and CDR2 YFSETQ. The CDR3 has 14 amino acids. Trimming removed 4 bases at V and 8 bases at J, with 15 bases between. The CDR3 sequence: CASSPEGRGEKLFF. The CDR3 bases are TGCGCCAGCAGCCCCGAGGGGCGGGGGGAAAAACTGTTTTTT. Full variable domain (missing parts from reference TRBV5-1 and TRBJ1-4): KAGVTQTPRYLIKTRGQQVTLSCSPISGHRSVSWYQQTPGQGLQFLFEYFSETQRNKGNFPGRFSGRQFSNSRSEMNVSTLELGDSALYLCASSPEGRGEKLFFGSGTQLSVL.

CDR3 region: CASRHQGLNQPQHF. The CDR3 DNA is TGTGCCAGCAGACACCAGGGACTTAATCAGCCCCAGCATTTT. V usage is TRBV6-4 and J usage is TRBJ1-5; D is possibly TRBD1 (5 bases). Trimming left V 6 bases short and J 4 bases short, with 13 bases between. Germline CDR1 MRHNA, CDR2 SNTAGT. CDR3 length equals 14 residues.

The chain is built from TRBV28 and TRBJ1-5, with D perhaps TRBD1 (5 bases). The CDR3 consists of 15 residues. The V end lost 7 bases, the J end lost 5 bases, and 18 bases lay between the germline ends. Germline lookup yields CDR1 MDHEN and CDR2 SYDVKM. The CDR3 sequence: CASTPAGRLDQPQHF. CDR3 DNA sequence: TGTGCCAGCACCCCCGCAGGGAGGTTGGATCAGCCCCAGCATTTT.

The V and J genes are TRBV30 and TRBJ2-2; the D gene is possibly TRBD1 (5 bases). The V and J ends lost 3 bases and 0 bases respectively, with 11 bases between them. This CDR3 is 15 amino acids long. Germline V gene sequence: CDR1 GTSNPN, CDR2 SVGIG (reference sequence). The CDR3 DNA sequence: TGTGCCTGGAGATCAGGGCCGACGAACACCGGGGAGCTGTTTTTT. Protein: CAWRSGPTNTGELFF.

The CDR3 bases are TGTGCCAGCAGCTTGGGGCAGGGGGCTGATTCACCCCTCCACTTT. Translation gives CASSLGQGADSPLHF. The V call is TRBV5-6, the J call TRBJ1-6; 8 bases are a match to TRBD1. The CDR3 extends over 15 amino acids. V was pared by 0 bases and J by 8 bases, with 4 bases of the junction left unmatched. CDR1 is SGHDT and CDR2 is YYEEEE in the germline V gene. The whole variable domain, remainder taken from reference TRBV5-6 and TRBJ1-6, is DAGVTQSPTHLIKTRGQQVTLRCSPKSGHDTVSWYQQALGQGPQFIFQYYEEEERQRGNFPDRFSGHQFPNYSSELNVNALLLGDSALYLCASSLGQGADSPLHFGNGTRLTVT.

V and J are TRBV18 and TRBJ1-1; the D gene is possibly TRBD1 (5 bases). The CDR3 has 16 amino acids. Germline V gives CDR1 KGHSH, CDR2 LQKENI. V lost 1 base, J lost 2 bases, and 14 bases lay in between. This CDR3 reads CASSPLTDFTNTEAFF. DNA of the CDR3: TGTGCCAGCTCACCACTGACAGATTTTACCAACACTGAAGCTTTCTTT. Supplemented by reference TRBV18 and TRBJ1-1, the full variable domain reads NAGVMQNPRHLVRRRGQEARLRCSPMKGHSHVYWYRQLPEEGLKFMVYLQKENIIDESGMPKERFSAEFPKEGPSILRIQQVVRGDSAAYFCASSPLTDFTNTEAFFGQGTRLTVV.

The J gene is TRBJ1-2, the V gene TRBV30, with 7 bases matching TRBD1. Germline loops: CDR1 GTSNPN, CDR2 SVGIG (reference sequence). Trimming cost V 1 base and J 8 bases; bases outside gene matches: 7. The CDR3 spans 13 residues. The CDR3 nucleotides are TGTGCCTGGAGTGGGGGGACAGATTTGGGCTACACCTTC. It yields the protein CAWSGGTDLGYTF.

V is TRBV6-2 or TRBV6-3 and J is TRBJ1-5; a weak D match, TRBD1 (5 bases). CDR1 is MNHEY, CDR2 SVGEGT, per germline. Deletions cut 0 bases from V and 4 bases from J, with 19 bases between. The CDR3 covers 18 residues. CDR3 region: CASSYSVPGGTANQPQHF. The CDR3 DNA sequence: TGTGCCAGCAGTTACTCCGTACCGGGAGGGACCGCAAATCAGCCCCAGCATTTT.

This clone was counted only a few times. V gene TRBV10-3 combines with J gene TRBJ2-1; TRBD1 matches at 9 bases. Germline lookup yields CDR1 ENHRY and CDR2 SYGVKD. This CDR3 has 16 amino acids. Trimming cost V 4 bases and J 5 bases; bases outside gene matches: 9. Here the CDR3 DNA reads TGTGCCATCAGTGGACCAACAGGGGGCGCGGACAATGAGCAGTTCTTC. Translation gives CAISGPTGGADNEQFF.

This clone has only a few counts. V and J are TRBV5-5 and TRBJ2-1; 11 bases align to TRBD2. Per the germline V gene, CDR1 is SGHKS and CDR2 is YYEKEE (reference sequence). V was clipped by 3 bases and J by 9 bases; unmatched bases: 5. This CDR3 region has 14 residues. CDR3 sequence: CASSSGTSGVEQFF. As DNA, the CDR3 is TGTGCCAGCAGCTCCGGGACTAGCGGCGTTGAGCAGTTCTTC.

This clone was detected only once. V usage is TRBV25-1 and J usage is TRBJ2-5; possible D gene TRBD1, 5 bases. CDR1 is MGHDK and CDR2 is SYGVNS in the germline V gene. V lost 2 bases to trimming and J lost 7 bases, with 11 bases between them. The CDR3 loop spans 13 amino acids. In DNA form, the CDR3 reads TGTGCCAGCAGTGAAAGGGGTTGGGGGACCCAGTACTTC. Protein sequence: CASSERGWGTQYF.

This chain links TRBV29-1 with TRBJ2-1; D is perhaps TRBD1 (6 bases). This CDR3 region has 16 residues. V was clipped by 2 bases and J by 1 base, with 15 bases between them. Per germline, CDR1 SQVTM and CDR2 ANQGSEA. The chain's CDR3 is CSVEPWDTKSYNEQFF. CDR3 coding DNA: TGCAGCGTTGAACCCTGGGACACCAAATCCTACAATGAGCAGTTCTTC.

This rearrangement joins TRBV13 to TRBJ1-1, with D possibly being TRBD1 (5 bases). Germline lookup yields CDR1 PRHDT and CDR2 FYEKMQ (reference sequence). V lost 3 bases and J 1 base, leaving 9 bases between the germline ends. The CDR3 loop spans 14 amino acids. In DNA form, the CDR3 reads TGTGCCAGCAGCTTCCAGGGCACGAACACTGAAGCTTTCTTT. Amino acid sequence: CASSFQGTNTEAFF. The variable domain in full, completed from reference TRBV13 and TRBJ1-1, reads AAGVIQSPRHLIKEKRETATLKCYPIPRHDTVYWYQQGPGQDPQFLISFYEKMQSDKGSIPDRFSAQQFSDYHSELNMSSLELGDSALYFCASSFQGTNTEAFFGQGTRLTVV.

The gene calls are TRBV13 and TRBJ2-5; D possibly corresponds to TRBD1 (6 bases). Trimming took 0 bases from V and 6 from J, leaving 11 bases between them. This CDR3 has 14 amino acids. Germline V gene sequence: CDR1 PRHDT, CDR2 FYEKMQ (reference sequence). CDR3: CASSLGLRGKTQYF. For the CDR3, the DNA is TGTGCCAGCAGCTTAGGCCTGAGGGGGAAGACCCAGTACTTC.

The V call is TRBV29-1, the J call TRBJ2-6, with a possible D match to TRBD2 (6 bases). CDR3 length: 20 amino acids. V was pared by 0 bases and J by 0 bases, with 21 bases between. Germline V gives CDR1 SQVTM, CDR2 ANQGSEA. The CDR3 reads CSVEDHHTSGLSSGANVLTF. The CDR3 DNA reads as TGCAGCGTTGAAGATCACCACACCTCTGGACTAAGCTCTGGGGCCAACGTCCTGACTTTC.

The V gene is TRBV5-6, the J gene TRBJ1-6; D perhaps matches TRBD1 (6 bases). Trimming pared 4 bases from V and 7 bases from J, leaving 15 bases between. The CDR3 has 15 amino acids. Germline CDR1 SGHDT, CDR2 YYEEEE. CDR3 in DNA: TGTGCCAGCAGCCCCCGGGACACGGGGAATTCACCCCTCCACTTT. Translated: CASSPRDTGNSPLHF.

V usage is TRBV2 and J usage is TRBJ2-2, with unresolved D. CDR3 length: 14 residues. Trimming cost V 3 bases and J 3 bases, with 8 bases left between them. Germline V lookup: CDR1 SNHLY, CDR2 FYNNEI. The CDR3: CASSDEIDTGELFF. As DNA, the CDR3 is TGTGCCAGCAGTGACGAGATCGACACCGGGGAGCTGTTTTTT.

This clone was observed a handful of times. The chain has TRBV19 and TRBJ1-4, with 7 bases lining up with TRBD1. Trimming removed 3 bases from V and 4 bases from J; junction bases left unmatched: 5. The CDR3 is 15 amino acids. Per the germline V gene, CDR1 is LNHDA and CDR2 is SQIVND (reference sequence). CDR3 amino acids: CASSINRGLNEKLFF. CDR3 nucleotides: TGTGCCAGTAGTATCAACAGGGGCCTTAATGAAAAACTGTTTTTT.

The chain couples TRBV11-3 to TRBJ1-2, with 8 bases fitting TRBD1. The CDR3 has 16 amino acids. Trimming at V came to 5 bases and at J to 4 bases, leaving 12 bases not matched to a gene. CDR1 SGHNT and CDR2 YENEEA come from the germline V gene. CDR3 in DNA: TGTGCCAGCAGCCTTACCACGACAGGGGTCACCTATGGCTACACCTTC. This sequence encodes CASSLTTTGVTYGYTF.

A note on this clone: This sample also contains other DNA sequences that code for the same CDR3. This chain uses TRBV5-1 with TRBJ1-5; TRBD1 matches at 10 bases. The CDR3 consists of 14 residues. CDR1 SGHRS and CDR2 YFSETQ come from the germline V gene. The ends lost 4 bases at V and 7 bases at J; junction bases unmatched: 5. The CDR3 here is CASSPGQGGQPQHF. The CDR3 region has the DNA TGCGCCAGCAGCCCTGGACAGGGGGGGCAGCCCCAGCATTTT.

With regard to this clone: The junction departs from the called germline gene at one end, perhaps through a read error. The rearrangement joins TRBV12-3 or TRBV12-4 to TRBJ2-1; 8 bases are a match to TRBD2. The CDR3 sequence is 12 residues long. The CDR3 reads CASSSSSGHTLF. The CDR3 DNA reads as TGTGCCAGCAGCTCCTCTAGCGGGCATACTCTCTTC.

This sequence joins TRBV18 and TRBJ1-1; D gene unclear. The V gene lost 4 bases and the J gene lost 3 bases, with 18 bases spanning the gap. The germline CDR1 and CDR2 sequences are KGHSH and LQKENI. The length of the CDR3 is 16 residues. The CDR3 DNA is TGTGCCAGCTCACGCGTAGCTATCGGGATGGACACTGAAGCTTTCTTT. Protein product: CASSRVAIGMDTEAFF.

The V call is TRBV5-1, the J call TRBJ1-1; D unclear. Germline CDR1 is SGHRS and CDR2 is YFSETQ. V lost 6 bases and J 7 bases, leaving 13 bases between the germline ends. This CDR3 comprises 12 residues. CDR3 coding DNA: TGCGCCAGCACCAAGGATCGGGGTGAAGCTTTCTTT. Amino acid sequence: CASTKDRGEAFF.